The clone carrying this T cell receptor beta chain was detected ten times or more. Patients picked for sequencing had shown CD8+CD57+ cell expansion detected by flow cytometry. Acquired aplastic anemia of severe grade affected all patients. The record originates from a study of CD8+CD57+ T cells in acquired aplastic anemia. Overall study context: CD4+ and CD8+ cells, once sorted, gave DNA averaging roughly 3.2 ug.

CDR3 and TCR beta VDJ profiling relied on genomic DNA as the template. TCRdb recomputed calls from the reads with MiXCR, one row per CDR3 protein. The sample lists about 58,000 distinct CDR3 sequences, roughly three fifths occurring once. Germline-derived CDR1 and CDR2 are SGDLS and YYNGEE. The CDR3 has 13 residues. V lost 6 bases and J 0 bases, leaving 9 bases between the germline ends. The sequenced material came from sorted CD4+, CD8+, or CD8+CD57+ T cells (not recorded which) from PBMCs. The chain combines TRBV9 with TRBJ1-1, with D perhaps TRBD1 (5 bases). The clonotype was recovered from a human donor with aplastic anemia. Here the CDR3 reads CASKRGLNTEAFF. DNA of the CDR3: TGTGCCAGCAAGAGGGGCCTGAACACTGAAGCTTTCTTT.